Sequencing of this TCR beta chain was carried out in a study of T cells in Graves' hyperthyroidism and ophthalmopathy. Overall study results and limits: Ophthalmopathy was model-predicted a median about six months pre-onset.

CDR1 is LGHNT, CDR2 FRNRAP, per germline. The CDR3 contains 13 residues. V was clipped by 1 base and J by 9 bases, with 10 bases between them. Amplification targeted TCR beta CDR3 regions from RNA transcripts. The TCR CDR3 was amplified in a first-round RT-PCR using the HTBI primer set. TCRdb called the multiplex PCR reads again in MiXCR, with one record for every CDR3 protein. This table has about 260,000 distinct CDR3 sequences, roughly 15% appearing once. Lactation, pregnancy, other autoimmune disease or uncontrolled infection led to exclusion of patients. This clonotype was seen ten or more times. What it binds is not known.

The sequence derives from a woman aged 18-35 years with Graves' ophthalmopathy. The chain employs TRBV12-5 and TRBJ1-5; D remains unclear. The sample was blood. This chain's CDR3 is CASGLARIGPQHF. CDR3 bases: TGTGCTAGTGGTTTGGCACGAATAGGGCCCCAGCATTTT.